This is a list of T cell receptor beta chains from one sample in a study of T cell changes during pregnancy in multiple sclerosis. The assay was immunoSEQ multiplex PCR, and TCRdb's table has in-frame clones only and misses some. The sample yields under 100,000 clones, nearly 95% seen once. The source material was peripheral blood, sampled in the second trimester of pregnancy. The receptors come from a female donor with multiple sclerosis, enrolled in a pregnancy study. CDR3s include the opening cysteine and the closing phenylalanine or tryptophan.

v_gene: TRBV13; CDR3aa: CASSSLRRLAGVADTQYF
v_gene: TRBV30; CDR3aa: CARNAGSYEQYF
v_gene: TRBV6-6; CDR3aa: CASSYAAAYEQYF
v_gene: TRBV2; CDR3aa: CASFYSATSGRNEQFF
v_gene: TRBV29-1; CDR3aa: CSVEGAQQVSYNEQFF
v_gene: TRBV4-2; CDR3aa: CASSQDRRGAFF
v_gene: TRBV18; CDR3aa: CASSLGLAGVSSYEQYF
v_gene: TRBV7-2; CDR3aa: CASSLVPTGSGNTIYF
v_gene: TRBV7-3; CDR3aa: CASSLTLSTEAFF
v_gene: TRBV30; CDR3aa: CAWSVRVAGAFF
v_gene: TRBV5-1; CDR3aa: CASTNRGAGAQETQYF
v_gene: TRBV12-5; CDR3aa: CASGLVKTGGSEAFF
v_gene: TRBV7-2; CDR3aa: CASSRGGTGGNEQYF
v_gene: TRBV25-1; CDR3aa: CASSESGGRAYEQYF
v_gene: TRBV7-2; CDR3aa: CASSLAGAGETQYF
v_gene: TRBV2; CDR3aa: CASRELTSGIYEQYF
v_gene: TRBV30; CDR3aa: CAWSGGSGIIYF
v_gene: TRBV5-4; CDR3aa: CASSPRGGASEQYF
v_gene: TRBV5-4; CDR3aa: CASSHGQMNTEAFF
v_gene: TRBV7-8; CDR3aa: CASSLTTRGFGNTEAFF
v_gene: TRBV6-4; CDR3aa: CASSDSEGSHTGELFF
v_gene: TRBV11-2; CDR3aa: CASSLDATVDQYF
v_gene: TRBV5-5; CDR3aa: CASSQGAYNEQFF
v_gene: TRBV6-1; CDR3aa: CASSDPRQGRTNEKLFF
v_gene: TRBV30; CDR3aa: CAWSVPEYRSSYEQYF
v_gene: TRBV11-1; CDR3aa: CASSLSGRANEQYF
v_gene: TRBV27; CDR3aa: CASSPYLDRSRTDTQYF
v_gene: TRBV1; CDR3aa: CTSSHSSSSGELFF
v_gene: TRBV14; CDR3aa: CASSQHTGGRGTEAFF
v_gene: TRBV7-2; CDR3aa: CASSLVPGALQETQYF
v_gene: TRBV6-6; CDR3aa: CATLGRYNEQFF
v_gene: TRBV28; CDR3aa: CASSLLGHRSGVEAFF
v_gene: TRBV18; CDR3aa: CASSQLEDSEQYF
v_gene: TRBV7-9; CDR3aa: CASSSLAGASYNEQFF
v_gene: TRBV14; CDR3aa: CASSQEGEASGASSYEQYF
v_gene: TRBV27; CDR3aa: CASSQGIAYGYTF
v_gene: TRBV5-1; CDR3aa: CASSLVGVGVDTQYF
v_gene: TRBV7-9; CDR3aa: CAGRGGRPSSYNEQFF
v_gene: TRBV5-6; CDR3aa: CASSRLGNTIYF
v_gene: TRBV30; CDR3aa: CAWSVEISNQPQHF
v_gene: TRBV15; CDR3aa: CATSRRPSGRAARGEQFF
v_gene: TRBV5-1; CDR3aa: CASSLLSLAGSHEQYF
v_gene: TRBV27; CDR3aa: CASSSPAQYF
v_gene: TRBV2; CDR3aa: CASTRRGLANNEQFF
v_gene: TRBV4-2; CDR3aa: CASSQPGGRTSINEQFF
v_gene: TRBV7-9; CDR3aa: CASSSAPSTIETQYF
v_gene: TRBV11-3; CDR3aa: CASSPSGSYNEQFF
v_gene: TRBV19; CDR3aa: CASSYYSGTEEAFF
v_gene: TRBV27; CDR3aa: CASSAGTSPLEQYF
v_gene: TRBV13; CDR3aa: CASSGGTGGVYGYTF
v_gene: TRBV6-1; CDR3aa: CASSEAPPSRGGTDTQYF
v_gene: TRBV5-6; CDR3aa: CASSLGGFGELFF
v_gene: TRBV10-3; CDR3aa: CAIMSTGYGNTIYF
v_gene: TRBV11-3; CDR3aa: CASSLGRGKTSGIICYEQYF